This T cell receptor beta chain comes out of a study of early T cells in non-severe SARS-CoV-2 infection. About the research overall: Chains stayed unpaired after sequencing of bulk RNA from unsorted whole blood. Study results and limitations: The study's VDJdb matching favored anti-spike CD8 responses and missed private and CD4 specificities.

This clonotype was observed a few times. The target antigen is unknown. Individual cDNA molecules received unique molecular identifiers during library preparation. One entry per CDR3 protein, called by TCRdb with MiXCR from the 5' RACE reads. The data show roughly 53,000 distinct CDR3 sequences, 12% seen once. This TCR came from an adult who was a healthcare worker with PCR-confirmed SARS-CoV-2 infection or an uninfected control (not recorded which). Sequences were derived from whole blood, sampled at baseline.

The CDR3, as DNA: TGTGCCAGCAGCCCCTGGAGGGATAGCGGGAGCTTTACCGGGGAGCTGTTTTTT. Its protein product is CASSPWRDSGSFTGELFF. The gene calls are TRBV11-2 and TRBJ2-2; 9 bases line up with TRBD2. Unmatched junction bases numbered 15, after V lost 5 bases and J lost 5 bases. The length of the CDR3 is 18 residues. CDR1 and CDR2 (germline): SGHAT, FQNNGV.